Listed here are 10 T cell receptor beta chains from one sample, sequenced in a study of cytomegalovirus exposure and HLA in healthy donors. The PCR had 60 Vbeta and 13 Jbeta primers. Some clones are missing from TCRdb's copy, which holds only in-frame ones; the method was immunoSEQ multiplex PCR. The sample contains 150,000 to 180,000 clones, roughly three quarters of which appear only once. Material for sequencing was PBMCs. These receptors were obtained from a man under 40 in good health and CMV-seropositive.

This clone was observed a single time. The V gene is TRBV6-6, the J gene TRBJ2-1; D gene unclear. Per the germline V gene, CDR1 is MNHNY and CDR2 is SVGAGI (reference sequence). V gave up 0 bases and J gave up 10 bases, with 13 bases separating them. The CDR3 runs 14 residues. The CDR3 coding sequence is TGTGCCAGCAGTTACTCCGACTCGCGACTGGAGCAGTTCTTC. Translated, it gives CASSYSDSRLEQFF.

V is TRBV10-2 and J is TRBJ1-4; the D gene is possibly TRBD1 (6 bases). From germline, CDR1 is WSHSY and CDR2 SAAADI. CDR3 length: 16 residues. V dropped 3 bases and J dropped 8 bases, with 19 bases sitting between them. The CDR3 spells CASSERGFVKGEKLFF. Here the CDR3 DNA reads TGCGCCAGCAGTGAAAGGGGGTTCGTCAAGGGGGAAAAACTGTTTTTT.

The chain carries TRBV5-4 and TRBJ2-1; 8 bases agree with TRBD2. The CDR3 is made up of 16 amino acids. V gave up 4 bases and J gave up 0 bases; unmatched junction bases: 6. Germline CDR1 and CDR2: SGHNT and YYREEE (reference sequence). This CDR3 reads CASSPGSGSSYNEQFF. The CDR3, as DNA: TGTGCCAGCAGCCCGGGGAGCGGGAGCTCCTACAATGAGCAGTTCTTC.

The V and J genes are TRBV7-9 and TRBJ1-1, with D perhaps matching TRBD1 (5 bases). The CDR3 runs 15 residues. Trimming shortened V by 3 bases and J by 6 bases, and 17 bases separated the two germline ends. Germline V gene sequence: CDR1 SEHNR, CDR2 FQNEAQ (reference sequence). In nucleotides, the CDR3 is TGTGCCAGCAGCTTGTTTAGGGGAAAGAAGGCTGAAGCTTTCTTT. This translates into CASSLFRGKKAEAFF.

The V call is TRBV30, the J call TRBJ1-4; possible D gene TRBD1, 5 bases. Germline CDR1 GTSNPN, CDR2 SVGIG (reference sequence). V lost 4 bases and J 3 bases, leaving 12 bases between the germline ends. The CDR3 totals 14 residues. CDR3 protein: CAWKGKAANEKLFF. CDR3 DNA sequence: TGTGCCTGGAAGGGGAAGGCGGCTAATGAAAAACTGTTTTTT.

The chain recombines TRBV5-1 with TRBJ1-2; D perhaps matches TRBD1 (5 bases). CDR3 size: 14 residues. V was trimmed by 0 bases and J by 6 bases, leaving 12 bases between them. CDR1 is SGHRS, CDR2 YFSETQ, per germline. The CDR3 coding sequence is TGCGCCAGCAGCTTGGCGCAGGGCCTGGATGGCTACACCTTC. Protein product: CASSLAQGLDGYTF.

This chain connects TRBV6-1 to TRBJ1-5; D is possibly TRBD1 (6 bases). There are 14 residues in the CDR3. Germline lookup yields CDR1 MNHNS and CDR2 SASEGT. V was shortened by 5 bases and J by 1 base, with 9 bases between the two germline ends. This CDR3 reads CASSWTASNQPQHF. The CDR3 DNA is TGTGCCAGCAGTTGGACAGCCAGCAATCAGCCCCAGCATTTT.

CDR3 residues: CAGGVSYEQYF. DNA of the CDR3: TGTGCCGGCGGGGTCTCCTACGAGCAGTACTTC. The chain uses TRBV7-9 and TRBJ2-7; D is perhaps TRBD2 (6 bases). CDR1 is SEHNR and CDR2 is FQNEAQ in the germline V gene (reference sequence). The CDR3 sequence is 11 residues long. The V and J ends lost 11 bases and 0 bases respectively, with 8 bases between them.

The DNA of the CDR3 is TGTGCCTCCCAGGCGGGACAGGTCAGCCACGAGCAGTACTTC. Translation: CASQAGQVSHEQYF. This chain links TRBV19 with TRBJ2-7; 8 bases fit TRBD1. This CDR3 region has 14 residues. The V and J ends lost 11 bases and 5 bases, in that order; junction bases with no gene match: 14. Germline loops: CDR1 LNHDA, CDR2 SQIVND (reference sequence).

The V and J genes are TRBV28 and TRBJ2-1; 9 bases fit TRBD2. Unmatched junction bases numbered 7, after V lost 4 bases and J lost 0 bases. The CDR3 runs 17 residues. Germline CDR1 MDHEN, CDR2 SYDVKM. The CDR3 region is CASSSVLSGSSYNEQFF. For the CDR3, the DNA is TGTGCCAGCAGTTCCGTACTTAGCGGGAGCTCCTACAATGAGCAGTTCTTC.